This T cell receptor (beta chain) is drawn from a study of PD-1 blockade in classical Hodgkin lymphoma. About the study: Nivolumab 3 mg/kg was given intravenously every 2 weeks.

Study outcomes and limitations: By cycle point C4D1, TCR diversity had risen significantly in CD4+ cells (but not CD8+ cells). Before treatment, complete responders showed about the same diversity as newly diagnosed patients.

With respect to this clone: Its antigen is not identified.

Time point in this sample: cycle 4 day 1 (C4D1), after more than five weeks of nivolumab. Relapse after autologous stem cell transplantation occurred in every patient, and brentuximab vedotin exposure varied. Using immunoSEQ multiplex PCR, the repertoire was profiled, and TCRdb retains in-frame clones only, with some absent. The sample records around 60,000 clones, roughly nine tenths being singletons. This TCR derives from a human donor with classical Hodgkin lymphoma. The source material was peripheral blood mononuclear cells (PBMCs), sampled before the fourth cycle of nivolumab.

The CDR3 nucleotides are TGTGCCAGCAGCTTAGTAGGGAGCACAGATACGCAGTATTTT. It encodes CASSLVGSTDTQYF. This rearrangement joins TRBV7-2 to TRBJ2-3, with D uncertain. The germline V gene encodes CDR1 SGHTA and CDR2 FQGNSA. V was cut by 1 base and J by 0 bases, with 5 bases left in between. The CDR3 is made up of 14 amino acids. The variable domain in full, with the rest retrieved from reference TRBV7-2 and TRBJ2-3, is GAGVSQSPSNKVTEKGKDVELRCDPISGHTALYWYRQSLGQGLEFLIYFQGNSAPDKSGLPSDRFSAERTGGSVSTLTIQRTQQEDSAVYLCASSLVGSTDTQYFGPGTRLTVL.